This T cell receptor beta chain was retrieved from a study of T-cell reconstitution after alpha-beta-depleted transplantation in children. J was trimmed by 0 bases and V by 5 bases; bases with no gene match: 3. The CDR3 extends over 13 amino acids. CDR1 is DFQATT and CDR2 is SNEGSKA in the germline V gene (reference sequence). This clonotype showed up just a few times. A library of TCRbeta sequences, prepared with unique molecular identifiers, was generated. TCRdb processed the PCR reads anew with MiXCR; each CDR3 protein has one entry. The sample lists some 460,000 distinct CDR3 sequences, 15% to 20% occurring once.

The sequence came from a boy less than two years old who had a stem cell transplant for Wiskott-Aldrich syndrome, so the T cells may come from the graft donor. The chain carries TRBV20-1 and TRBJ2-7, with TRBD2 matching 8 bases. This material consisted of PBMCs, mostly from graft donor cells, taken 360 days after TCRalphabeta/CD19-depleted stem cell transplant. CDR3 residues: CSASGTSSYEQYF. CDR3 DNA: TGCAGTGCTTCCGGGACTAGCTCCTACGAGCAGTACTTC.